Here is one T cell receptor beta chain with its context. The data were obtained in a study of blood T cell repertoires in COVID-19. The CDR3 runs 14 residues. CDR1 is SGHTA and CDR2 is FQGTGA in the germline V gene. The V gene lost 1 base and the J gene lost 6 bases, with 10 bases spanning the gap. Some clones are missing from TCRdb's copy, which holds only in-frame ones; the method was immunoSEQ multiplex PCR. The table shows approximately 100,000 clones, with 85% to 95% occurring only once. The sequence derives from a man aged 45 to 65 with active COVID-19. The rearrangement uses TRBV7-3 and TRBJ2-1; D is undetermined. Specimen: peripheral blood. CDR3 residues: CASSLNGLSNEQFF. Here the CDR3 DNA reads TGTGCCAGCAGCTTAAATGGGCTAAGCAATGAGCAGTTCTTC.